Detailed here is one TCR beta chain. The same CDR3 is also encoded by other DNA sequences in this sample. This CDR3 is built from 15 residues. The ends were cut back, 1 base at V and 1 base at J, with 6 bases in the middle. Germline-derived CDR1 and CDR2 are SGHRS and YFSETQ. This entry comes from a study of shared clonotypes between healthy human individuals. Clones were read by immunoSEQ multiplex PCR, and TCRdb kept only the in-frame ones, dropping some. The table lists about 2.3 million clones, approximately 93% of them singletons. The sequenced material came from naive CD4+ T cells from PBMCs. Stated subset: CD45RA+ positively selected. The chain links TRBV5-1 to TRBJ2-6; D unclear. The source is a man younger than 35 in good health. Some clones in this sample may be carry-over from other donors' samples. CDR3 region: CASSLSGSGANVLTF. The DNA of the CDR3 is TGCGCCAGCAGCTTGTCAGGTTCTGGGGCCAACGTCCTGACTTTC.